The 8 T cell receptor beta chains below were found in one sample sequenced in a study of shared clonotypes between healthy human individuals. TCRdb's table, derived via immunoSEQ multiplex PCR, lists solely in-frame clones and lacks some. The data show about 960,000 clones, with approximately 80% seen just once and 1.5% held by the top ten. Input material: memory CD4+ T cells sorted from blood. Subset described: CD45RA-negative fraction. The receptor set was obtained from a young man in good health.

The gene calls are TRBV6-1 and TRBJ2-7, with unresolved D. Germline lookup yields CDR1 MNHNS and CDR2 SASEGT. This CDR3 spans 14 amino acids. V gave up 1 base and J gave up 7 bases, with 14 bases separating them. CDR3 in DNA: TGTGCCAGCAGTGAAGTTCCAAATAACTTAGAGCAGTACTTC. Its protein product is CASSEVPNNLEQYF.

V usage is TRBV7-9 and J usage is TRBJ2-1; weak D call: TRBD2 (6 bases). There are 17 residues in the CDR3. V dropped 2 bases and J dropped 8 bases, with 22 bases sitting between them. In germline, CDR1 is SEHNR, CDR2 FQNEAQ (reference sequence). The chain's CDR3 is CASSLMGMGGSLDEQFF. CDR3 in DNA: TGTGCCAGCAGCTTAATGGGCATGGGGGGAAGCCTCGATGAGCAGTTCTTC.

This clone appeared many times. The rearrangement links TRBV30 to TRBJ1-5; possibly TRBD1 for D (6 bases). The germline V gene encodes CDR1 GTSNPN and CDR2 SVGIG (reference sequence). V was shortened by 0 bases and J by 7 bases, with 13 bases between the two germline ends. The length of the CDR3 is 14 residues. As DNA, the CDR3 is TGTGCCTGGAGTGTTCGGCAGGGGTTCCAGCCCCAGCATTTT. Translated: CAWSVRQGFQPQHF.

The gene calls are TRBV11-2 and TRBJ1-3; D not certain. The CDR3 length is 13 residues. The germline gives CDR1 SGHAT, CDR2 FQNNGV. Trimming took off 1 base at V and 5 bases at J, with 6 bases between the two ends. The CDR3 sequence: CASSLGARNTIYF. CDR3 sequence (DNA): TGTGCCAGCAGCTTAGGGGCTCGAAACACCATATATTTT.

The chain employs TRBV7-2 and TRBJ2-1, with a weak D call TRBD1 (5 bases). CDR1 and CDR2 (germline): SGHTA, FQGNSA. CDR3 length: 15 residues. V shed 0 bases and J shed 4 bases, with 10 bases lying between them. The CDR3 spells CASSLALQGYNEQFF. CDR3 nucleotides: TGTGCCAGCAGCTTAGCGCTCCAGGGTTACAATGAGCAGTTCTTC.

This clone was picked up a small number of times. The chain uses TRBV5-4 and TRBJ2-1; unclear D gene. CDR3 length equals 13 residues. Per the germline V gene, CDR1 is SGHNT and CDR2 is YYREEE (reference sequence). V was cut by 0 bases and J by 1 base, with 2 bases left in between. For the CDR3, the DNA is TGTGCCAGCAGCTTGGAGTCCTACAATGAGCAGTTCTTC. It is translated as CASSLESYNEQFF.

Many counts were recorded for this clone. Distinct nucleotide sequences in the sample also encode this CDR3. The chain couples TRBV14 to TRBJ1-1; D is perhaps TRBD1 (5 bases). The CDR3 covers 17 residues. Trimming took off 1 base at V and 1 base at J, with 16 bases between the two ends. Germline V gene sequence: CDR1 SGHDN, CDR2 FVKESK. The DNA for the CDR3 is TGTGCCAGCAGCCAAGGATGGGCAGGGAGGGCGAACACTGAAGCTTTCTTT. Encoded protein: CASSQGWAGRANTEAFF.

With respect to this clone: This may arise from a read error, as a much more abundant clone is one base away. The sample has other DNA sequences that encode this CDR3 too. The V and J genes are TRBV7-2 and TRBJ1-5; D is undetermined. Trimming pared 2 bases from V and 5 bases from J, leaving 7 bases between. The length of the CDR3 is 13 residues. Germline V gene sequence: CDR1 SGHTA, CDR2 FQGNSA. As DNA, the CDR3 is TGTGCCAGCAGCTTACGGGGTGATCAGCCCCAGCATTTT. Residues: CASSLRGDQPQHF.